Here is one T cell receptor beta chain with its context. Its cognate antigen is unknown. The data belong to a study of PD-L1 blockade in urothelial cancer. Points from the study as a whole: Blood clones associated with the tumor expanded more at 3 weeks in durable-benefit patients.

The CDR3 covers 18 residues. Germline trimming cut 1 base from V and 3 bases from J; bases unmatched to any gene: 12. Per germline, CDR1 SGHTA and CDR2 FQGTGA. Sequenced by immunoSEQ multiplex PCR; TCRdb stores in-frame clones only, minus some. Of about 50,000 clones in the sample, 70% to 90% were seen once. The specimen comprised PBMCs, sampled around atezolizumab (anti-PD-L1) treatment. The TCR sequence derives from a man in his fifties or sixties with urothelial cancer. J is TRBJ2-1 and V is TRBV7-3; 7 bases are shared with TRBD2. The CDR3 DNA reads as TGTGCCAGCAGCTTAAAACGGGGGACTAACTTAAACTACAATGAGCAGTTCTTC. This sequence encodes CASSLKRGTNLNYNEQFF.